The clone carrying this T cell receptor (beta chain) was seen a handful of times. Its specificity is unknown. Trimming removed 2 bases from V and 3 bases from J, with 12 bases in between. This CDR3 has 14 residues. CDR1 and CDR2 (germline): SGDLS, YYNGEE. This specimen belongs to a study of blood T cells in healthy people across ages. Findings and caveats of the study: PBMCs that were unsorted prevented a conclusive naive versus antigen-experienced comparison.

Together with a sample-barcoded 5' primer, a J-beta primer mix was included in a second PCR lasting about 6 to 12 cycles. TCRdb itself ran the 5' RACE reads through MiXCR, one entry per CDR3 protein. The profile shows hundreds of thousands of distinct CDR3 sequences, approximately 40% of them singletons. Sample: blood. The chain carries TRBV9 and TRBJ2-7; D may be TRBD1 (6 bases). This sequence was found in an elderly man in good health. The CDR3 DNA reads TGTGCCAGCAGCGTCCGCAGGGGTAGCTACGAGCAGTACTTC. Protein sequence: CASSVRRGSYEQYF.